This TCR beta chain derives from a study of human T cells and chemical hapten exposure. Overall study: Mostly female, the patients presented with alopecia areata, totalis or universalis.

The time point here: pre-sensitization, week 0. Treatment given: therapeutic diphenylcyclopropenone sensitization with weekly scalp DPC. TCRdb called the RACE reads again in MiXCR, with one record for every CDR3 protein. The profile shows approximately 320,000 distinct CDR3 sequences, over 5% of them singletons. This clonotype appeared many times. CDR1 ENHRY and CDR2 SYGVKD come from the germline V gene. This CDR3 contains 12 residues. V lost 2 bases, J lost 9 bases, and 8 bases lay in between. This TCR came from a woman aged 18-29 years with alopecia areata. Some clones in this sample may be carry-over from other donors' samples. The genes are TRBV10-3 and TRBJ2-1; D is unclear. This sample comprised whole blood, obtained in connection with sensitization to the hapten diphenylcyclopropenone (DPC). The CDR3 reads CAISEGLVEQFF. The CDR3 DNA is TGTGCCATCAGTGAGGGGTTAGTTGAGCAGTTCTTC.